Reported below is one TCR beta chain. Its recognized antigen is unknown. No clone much larger than this one lies a single base away; base qualities are absent. A distance of 18 bases separates the germline ends of V and J, which lose 7 bases and 6 bases respectively. The CDR3 sequence holds 15 residues, the cysteine and phenylalanine included. Only the CDR3 DNA is retained, 45 bases long and in frame from the first base. The germline V gene supplies CDR1 KGHDR and CDR2 SFDVKD. The library came from the immunoSEQ multiplex PCR assay. DNA from the CD4+ T cells that had been cultured and isolated underwent TCR beta CDR3 sequencing. Turning to the authors' computational methods: Non-productive TCR sequences were removed and reads were trimmed to the CDR3 region, keeping CDR3s of at least 7 amino acids. Antigen-specific clonotypes were identified using the MANAFEST web app by comparison of expansion in peptide wells against reference cultures. For clones to be considered positive, expansion at FDR<0.05 versus reference and all other wells, an odds ratio above 5, and a frequency above 0.1% in two replicate wells were required. Cross-reactive clonotypes were defined as significantly expanded in SARS-CoV-2 spike wells and in at least one common cold coronavirus spike condition. Levenshtein distance calculated with the stringdist R package was used to assess CDR3 similarity, and unrooted trees were constructed with ape in R 3.6.1. What TCRdb holds here is the immuneACCESS table cut down to in-frame rearrangements. Part of the clones is not present; checked against another copy, under half of the missing clones reflect an unresolved V gene, and the others are unexplained. The D gene and trimming were derived from the DNA, and the V and J assignments and clone size from that table. This sample is represented by roughly 45,000 clones; around three quarters of them were singletons. The ten most abundant clones make up approximately 10% of the sample.

This record belongs to a study of vaccination effects on CD4 cells after COVID-19 (dated by TCRdb to between 2022 and 2023). Background for the entire study: Each participant got two doses of an mRNA SARS-CoV-2 vaccine, either BNT162b2 or mRNA-1273. Cultures from other donors in the study were sequenced using the Oncomine TCR Beta short-read assay on an Illumina iSeq 100. The full study included roughly 10 COVID-19 convalescent patients and a few SARS-CoV-2-naive healthy vaccine recipients. The study compared SARS-CoV-2 spike-specific CD4+ TCR repertoires before and after mRNA vaccination in COVID-19 convalescent patients and infection-naive vaccine recipients.

Broader findings and caveats from the paper: In healthy vaccine recipients, vaccine-induced clones were almost all SARS-CoV-2 mono-reactive, with only 1 of 255 being cross-reactive with common cold coronaviruses. The study was limited by a small number of convalescent patients, and early post-infection timepoints were lacking. Clones induced by infection and clones induced by vaccination both contracted markedly at late timepoints after vaccination, which fits with T cell responses waning over time.

In the ViraFEST assay, PBMC were stimulated with viral peptide pools, and TCR sequencing was then used to find antigen-specific CD4+ T cell clonotypes based on their expansion. After less than 13 days of culture, CD4+ T cells were isolated with the EasySep CD4+ T cell isolation kit. None of the healthy vaccine recipients had a prior SARS-CoV-2 infection, which was confirmed by nucleocapsid antibody tests that came back negative both before and after vaccination. Roughly 2 million PBMC per well were cultured in IMDM with about 5% human AB serum, roughly 10 IU/ml IL-2 and gentamicin, plus 10 ug/ml peptides. Half of the culture medium was replaced with fresh IL-2-containing medium on days 3 and 7. Unless noted otherwise, every peptide stimulation condition was grown in triplicate wells. PBMC were separated from whole blood using Ficoll-Paque Plus gradient centrifugation and were then either cryopreserved at -140C or used fresh. The overlapping peptide pools covered the spike proteins of SARS-CoV-2 as well as those of the common cold coronaviruses HCoV-NL63, HCoV-OC43 and HCoV-229E. Genomic DNA was extracted from cultured CD4+ T cells with the QIAamp micro DNA kit.

The sequencing here drew on CD4+ T cells from PBMCs cultured with SARS-CoV-2 spike peptides, taken before COVID-19 vaccination. In light of the paper, this sample's cell subset or site label describes: SARS-CoV-2 spike overlapping peptide pool stimulation. Rearrangement joined TRBV24-1 to TRBJ2-1; the D gene is possibly TRBD1, with 5 bases matching. The clonotype was recovered from a human donor who received a COVID-19 vaccine. The DNA sequence is TGTGCCACCAGGACCGGGCCTCCTCAGGGCAATGAGCAGTTCTTC. This sequence encodes CATRTGPPQGNEQFF.